These T cell receptor beta chains were read from a single sample in a study of shared clonotypes between healthy human individuals. Profiling relied on immunoSEQ multiplex PCR, and the TCRdb table lists in-frame clones only, not all of them. The repertoire holds some 2,000,000 clones, with 85% to 95% as singletons. The sequencing input was naive CD4+ T cells sorted from blood. The source of these receptors is a man aged 18 to 30 in good health. CDR3s include the opening cysteine and the closing phenylalanine or tryptophan. Fields, in order: J gene, V gene, clone size, D gene, CDR3 protein, CDR3 DNA. The D gene is left open where the match is weak. Some rows have no size entry. The others give once, few or many, or a class for an expanded clone.

J: TRBJ1-4; V: TRBV18; size: NA; D: NA; CDR3: CASSRGSGNEKLFF; DNA: TGTGCCAGCTCACGAGGCAGCGGAAATGAAAAACTGTTTTTT
J: TRBJ1-2; V: TRBV10-1; size: NA; D: TRBD1; CDR3: CASSTGQGGGFTF; DNA: TGCGCCAGCAGTACCGGACAGGGAGGTGGCTTCACCTTC
J: TRBJ2-7; V: TRBV10-3; size: NA; D: NA; CDR3: CAITKTPRESYEQYF; DNA: TGTGCCATCACCAAGACCCCCCGGGAATCCTACGAGCAGTACTTC
J: TRBJ1-5; V: TRBV6-1; size: NA; D: TRBD1; CDR3: CASSEASVRGLYQPQHF; DNA: TGTGCCAGCAGTGAAGCGTCGGTCAGGGGGCTTTATCAGCCCCAGCATTTT
J: TRBJ2-7; V: TRBV6-5; size: NA; D: NA; CDR3: CASSYSGQAATYEQYF; DNA: TGTGCCAGCAGTTACTCGGGGCAGGCTGCTACCTACGAGCAGTACTTC
J: TRBJ1-6; V: TRBV5-1; size: NA; D: NA; CDR3: CASSLIRDSPLHF; DNA: TGCGCCAGCAGCTTGATTAGGGATTCACCCCTCCACTTT
J: TRBJ1-3; V: TRBV18; size: NA; D: NA; CDR3: CASSSTGTSGNTIYF; DNA: TGTGCCAGCTCCAGCACAGGGACCTCTGGAAACACCATATATTTT
J: TRBJ2-7; V: TRBV7-8; size: NA; D: NA; CDR3: CASSLSHEQYF; DNA: TGTGCCAGCAGCTTAAGCCACGAGCAGTACTTC
J: TRBJ2-2; V: TRBV14; size: NA; D: NA; CDR3: CASSQDRGVSGELFF; DNA: TGTGCCAGCAGCCAAGACAGGGGAGTTTCCGGGGAGCTGTTTTTT
J: TRBJ1-2; V: TRBV5-1; size: NA; D: NA; CDR3: CASSLYVSAGLNYGYTF; DNA: TGCGCCAGCAGCTTGTACGTCTCGGCGGGACTCAACTATGGCTACACCTTC
J: TRBJ1-2; V: TRBV4-3; size: NA; D: NA; CDR3: CASSQDRRTVVYGYTF; DNA: TGCGCCAGCAGCCAAGACAGGAGGACAGTTGTCTATGGCTACACCTTC
J: TRBJ2-3; V: TRBV25-1; size: once; D: NA; CDR3: CASRDSSTDTQYF; DNA: TGTGCCAGCCGGGACTCCAGCACAGATACGCAGTATTTT
J: TRBJ2-5; V: TRBV5-1; size: NA; D: TRBD2; CDR3: CASSLSGTREETQYF; DNA: TGCGCCAGCAGCTTGAGCGGGACTAGAGAGGAGACCCAGTACTTC
J: TRBJ1-4; V: TRBV10-3; size: NA; D: NA; CDR3: CAISYGLAEKLFF; DNA: TGTGCCATCAGTTATGGGCTTGCTGAAAAACTGTTTTTT
J: TRBJ2-6; V: TRBV5-1; size: NA; D: NA; CDR3: CASSFSPSGANVLTF; DNA: TGCGCCAGCAGCTTCTCCCCTTCTGGGGCCAACGTCCTGACTTTC
J: TRBJ1-4; V: TRBV28; size: NA; D: TRBD1; CDR3: CASSPGGRTNEKLFF; DNA: TGTGCCAGCAGTCCAGGGGGCCGGACTAATGAAAAACTGTTTTTT
J: TRBJ1-1; V: TRBV6-1; size: NA; D: TRBD1; CDR3: CASSSRTGPTEAFF; DNA: TGTGCCAGCAGTTCCAGGACAGGGCCCACTGAAGCTTTCTTT
J: TRBJ2-3; V: TRBV7-2; size: NA; D: NA; CDR3: CASSSRKTETDTQYF; DNA: TGTGCCAGCAGCTCGAGGAAAACCGAGACAGATACGCAGTATTTT
J: TRBJ2-2; V: TRBV29-1; size: NA; D: NA; CDR3: CSVVDRRSNTGELFF; DNA: TGCAGCGTTGTGGACCGTCGTTCGAACACCGGGGAGCTGTTTTTT
J: TRBJ1-2; V: TRBV30; size: NA; D: NA; CDR3: CAWSGGPTDGYTF; DNA: TGTGCCTGGAGTGGGGGCCCCACTGATGGCTACACCTTC
J: TRBJ2-2; V: TRBV7-9; size: NA; D: NA; CDR3: CASRAGTVNTGELFF; DNA: TGTGCCAGCAGAGCCGGGACGGTGAACACCGGGGAGCTGTTTTTT
J: TRBJ1-4; V: TRBV5-1; size: NA; D: TRBD1; CDR3: CASGDRGNEKLFF; DNA: TGCGCCAGCGGAGACAGGGGTAATGAAAAACTGTTTTTT
J: TRBJ1-1; V: TRBV5-1; size: NA; D: NA; CDR3: CASSRGGPNTEAFF; DNA: TGCGCCAGCAGCAGGGGAGGACCTAACACTGAAGCTTTCTTT